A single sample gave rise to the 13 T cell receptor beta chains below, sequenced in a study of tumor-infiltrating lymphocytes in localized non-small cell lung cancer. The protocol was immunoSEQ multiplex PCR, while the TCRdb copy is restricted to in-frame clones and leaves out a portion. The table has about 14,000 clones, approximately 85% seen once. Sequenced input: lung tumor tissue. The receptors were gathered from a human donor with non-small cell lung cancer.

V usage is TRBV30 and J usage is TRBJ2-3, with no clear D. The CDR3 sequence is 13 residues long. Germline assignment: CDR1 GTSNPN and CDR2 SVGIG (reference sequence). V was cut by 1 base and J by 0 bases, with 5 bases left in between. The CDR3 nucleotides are TGTGCCTGGAGTGCAGTTAGCACAGATACGCAGTATTTT. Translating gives CAWSAVSTDTQYF.

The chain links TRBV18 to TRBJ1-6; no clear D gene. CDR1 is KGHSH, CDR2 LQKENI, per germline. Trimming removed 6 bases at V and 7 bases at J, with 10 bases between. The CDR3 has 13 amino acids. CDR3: CASSATKNSPLHF. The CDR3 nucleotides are TGTGCCAGCTCGGCGACAAAAAATTCACCCCTCCACTTT.

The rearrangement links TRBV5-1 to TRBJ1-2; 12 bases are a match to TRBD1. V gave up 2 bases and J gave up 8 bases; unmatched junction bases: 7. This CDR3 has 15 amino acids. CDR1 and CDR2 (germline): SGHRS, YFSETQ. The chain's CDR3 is CASSLPGQGAEGYTF. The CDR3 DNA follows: TGCGCCAGCAGCTTACCGGGACAGGGGGCAGAAGGCTACACCTTC.

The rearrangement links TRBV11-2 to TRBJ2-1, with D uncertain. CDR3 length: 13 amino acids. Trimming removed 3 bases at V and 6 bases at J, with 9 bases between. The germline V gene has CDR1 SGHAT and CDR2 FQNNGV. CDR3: CASSFQGPNEQFF. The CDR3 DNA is TGTGCCAGCAGCTTCCAAGGCCCCAATGAGCAGTTCTTC.

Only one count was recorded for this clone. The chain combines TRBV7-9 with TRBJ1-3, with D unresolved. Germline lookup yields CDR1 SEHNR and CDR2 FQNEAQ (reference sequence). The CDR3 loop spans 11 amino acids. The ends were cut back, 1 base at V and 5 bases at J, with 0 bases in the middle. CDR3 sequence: CASSLGNTIYF. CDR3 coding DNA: TGTGCCAGCAGCTTAGGAAACACCATATATTTT.

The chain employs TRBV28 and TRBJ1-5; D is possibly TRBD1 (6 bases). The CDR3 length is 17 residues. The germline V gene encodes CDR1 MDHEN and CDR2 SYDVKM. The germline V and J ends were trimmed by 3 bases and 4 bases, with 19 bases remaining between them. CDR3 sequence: CASSFLLRGIRNQPQHF. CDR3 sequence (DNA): TGTGCCAGCAGTTTTCTTCTCAGGGGTATAAGAAATCAGCCCCAGCATTTT.

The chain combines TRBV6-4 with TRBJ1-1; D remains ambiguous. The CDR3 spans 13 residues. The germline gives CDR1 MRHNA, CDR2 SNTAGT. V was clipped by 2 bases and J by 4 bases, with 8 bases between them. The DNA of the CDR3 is TGTGCCAGCAGTGACGGAGAGGCCACTGAAGCTTTCTTT. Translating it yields CASSDGEATEAFF.

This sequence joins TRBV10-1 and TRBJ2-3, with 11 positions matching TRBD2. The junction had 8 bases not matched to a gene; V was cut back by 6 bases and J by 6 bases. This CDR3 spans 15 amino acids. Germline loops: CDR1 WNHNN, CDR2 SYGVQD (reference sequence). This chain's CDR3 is CASRPRASGRDTQYF. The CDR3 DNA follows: TGCGCCAGCAGGCCGCGGGCTAGCGGGAGGGATACGCAGTATTTT.

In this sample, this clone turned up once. The DNA of the CDR3 is TGCGCCAGCAGCTTGGAGGTTCAAAGCGGGGGGGGGCATGAGCAGTTCTTC. Translated: CASSLEVQSGGGHEQFF. V is TRBV5-1 and J is TRBJ2-1; the match to TRBD2 covers 10 bases. Trimming at V came to 0 bases and at J to 8 bases, leaving 11 bases not matched to a gene. The CDR3 is 17 amino acids. In germline, CDR1 is SGHRS, CDR2 YFSETQ.

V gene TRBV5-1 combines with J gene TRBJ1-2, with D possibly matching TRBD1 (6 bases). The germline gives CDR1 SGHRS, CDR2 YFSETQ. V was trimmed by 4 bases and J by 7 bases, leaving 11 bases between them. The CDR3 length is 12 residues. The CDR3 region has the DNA TGCGCCAGCAGCGGGGGGCTCTTTGGCTACACCTTC. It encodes CASSGGLFGYTF.

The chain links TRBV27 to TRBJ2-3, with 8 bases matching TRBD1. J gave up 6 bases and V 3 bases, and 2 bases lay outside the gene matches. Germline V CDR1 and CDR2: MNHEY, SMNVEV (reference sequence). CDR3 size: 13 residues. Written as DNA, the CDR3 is TGTGCCAGCAGTTTCCCAGGGGGCGATACGCAGTATTTT. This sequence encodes CASSFPGGDTQYF.

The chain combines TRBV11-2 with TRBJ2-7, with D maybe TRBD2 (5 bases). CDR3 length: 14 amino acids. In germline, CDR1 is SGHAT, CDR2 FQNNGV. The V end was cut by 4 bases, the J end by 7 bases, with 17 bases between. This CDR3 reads CASSSWAEGREQYF. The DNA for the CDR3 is TGTGCCAGCAGCTCCTGGGCTGAGGGTCGGGAGCAGTACTTC.

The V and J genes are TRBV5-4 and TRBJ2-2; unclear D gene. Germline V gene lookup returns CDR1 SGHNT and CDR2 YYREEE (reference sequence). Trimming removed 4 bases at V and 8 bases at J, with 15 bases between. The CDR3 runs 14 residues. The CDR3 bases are TGTGCCAGCAGCCTCCGGGCTGAACGGGGGGAGCTGTTTTTT. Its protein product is CASSLRAERGELFF.